The entry below describes one T cell receptor beta chain. PCR primers comprised 60 Vbeta and 13 Jbeta primers. Assay used: immunoSEQ multiplex PCR; TCRdb lists only in-frame clones, some missing. The sample includes approximately 150,000 clones, 60% to 80% of them seen just once. Deletions cut 5 bases from V and 0 bases from J, with 14 bases between. CDR1 is SGHVS and CDR2 is FNYEAQ in the germline V gene. This CDR3 has 16 amino acids. The data were obtained in a study of cytomegalovirus exposure and HLA in healthy donors. The sequence was obtained from a man aged 35-49 years in good health and CMV-seronegative. Input material: PBMCs. J is TRBJ1-3 and V is TRBV7-6, with D possibly being TRBD1 (6 bases). Here the CDR3 DNA reads TGTGCCAGCAGCCCCGACTGGACAGACTCTGGAAACACCATATATTTT. The encoded protein is CASSPDWTDSGNTIYF.